The 32 T cell receptor beta chains below were found in one sample sequenced in a study of chemoradiotherapy in HPV16-positive cancers. The assay was immunoSEQ multiplex PCR, and TCRdb's table has in-frame clones only and misses some. The table records tens of thousands of clones, about 92% of them present only once. The sequencing here drew on blood, taken from a patient who underwent chemoradiotherapy. The receptors shown here come from a human donor with HPV-associated anogenital cancer.

The rearrangement joins TRBV27 to TRBJ1-1; 7 positions agree with TRBD1. This CDR3 has 16 residues. The ends lost 7 bases at V and 0 bases at J; junction bases unmatched: 11. CDR1 and CDR2 (germline): MNHEY, SMNVEV (reference sequence). DNA for the CDR3: TGTGCCAGCAACAAACGTCTAGGGACAGTGAACACTGAAGCTTTCTTT. Residues: CASNKRLGTVNTEAFF.

V and J are TRBV5-1 and TRBJ2-5, with 11 nucleotides matching TRBD2. Trimming cost V 3 bases and J 3 bases; bases outside gene matches: 13. The length of the CDR3 is 18 residues. In germline, CDR1 is SGHRS, CDR2 YFSETQ. CDR3 amino acids: CASSWGTSGLRHEETQYF. CDR3 DNA sequence: TGCGCCAGCAGCTGGGGGACTAGCGGACTACGGCACGAAGAGACCCAGTACTTC.

This chain joins TRBV7-2 and TRBJ1-5, with 8 bases that match TRBD1. Trimming at V came to 0 bases and at J to 2 bases, leaving 6 bases not matched to a gene. There are 17 residues in the CDR3. Germline V gene sequence: CDR1 SGHTA, CDR2 FQGNSA. CDR3 amino acids: CASSLAGAGGGNQPQHF. The CDR3, as DNA: TGTGCCAGCAGCTTAGCGGGGGCAGGGGGCGGCAATCAGCCCCAGCATTTT.

This chain links TRBV4-1 with TRBJ2-3; TRBD1 matches 8 bases. This CDR3 region has 13 residues. Germline V gene sequence: CDR1 MGHRA, CDR2 YSYEKL. V gave up 8 bases and J gave up 3 bases; unmatched junction bases: 4. The CDR3 sequence is CASADRGTDTQYF. CDR3 DNA: TGCGCCAGCGCAGACAGGGGAACAGATACGCAGTATTTT.

CDR3 protein: CASSLGQASTIYF. In nucleotides, the CDR3 is TGTGCCAGCAGCCTCGGCCAAGCGAGCACCATATATTTT. V is TRBV11-2 and J is TRBJ1-3; no clear D. V was shortened by 5 bases and J by 9 bases, with 14 bases between the two germline ends. Germline CDR1 SGHAT, CDR2 FQNNGV. The CDR3 spans 13 residues.

V gene TRBV19 combines with J gene TRBJ1-6; possibly TRBD1 for D (5 bases). CDR3 length: 13 amino acids. Trimming removed 8 bases from V and 6 bases from J, with 11 bases in between. Looked up from germline, CDR1 is LNHDA and CDR2 is SQIVND (reference sequence). In nucleotides, the CDR3 is TGTGCCAGTTCTAGGGACGTTAATTCACCCCTCCACTTT. This codes for CASSRDVNSPLHF. Full variable domain (rest looked up from reference TRBV19 and TRBJ1-6): DGGITQSPKYLFRKEGQNVTLSCEQNLNHDAMYWYRQDPGQGLRLIYYSQIVNDFQKGDIAEGYSVSREKKESFPLTVTSAQKNPTAFYLCASSRDVNSPLHFGNGTRLTVT.

The CDR3 region has the DNA TGTGCCAGCAGCGGGACTAGCGGGAGTGGGGAGACCCAGTACTTC. Amino acid sequence: CASSGTSGSGETQYF. The rearrangement uses TRBV5-4 and TRBJ2-5; TRBD2 aligns across 14 bases. The CDR3 contains 15 residues. The V segment lost 4 bases and the J segment 5 bases; nucleotides outside the gene matches: 4. Germline assignment: CDR1 SGHNT and CDR2 YYREEE (reference sequence).

This clone occurred once. The chain has TRBV6-6 and TRBJ2-3; no firm D call. The V gene's germline CDR1 is MNHNY and CDR2 SVGAGI (reference sequence). The CDR3 has 14 residues. V gave up 5 bases and J gave up 3 bases, with 12 bases separating them. The CDR3 DNA follows: TGTGCCAGCAGTCCAGCCGAGACAACAGATACGCAGTATTTT. It yields the protein CASSPAETTDTQYF.

CDR3 sequence reads: CASSFGGSSYNEQFF. DNA for the CDR3: TGTGCCAGCAGCTTCGGGGGGAGCTCCTACAATGAGCAGTTCTTC. The chain couples TRBV7-8 to TRBJ2-1, with TRBD2 matching 7 bases. Per the germline V gene, CDR1 is SGHVS and CDR2 is FQNEAQ. The CDR3 is made up of 15 amino acids. With V trimmed by 3 bases and J by 0 bases, 2 bases remained unmatched.

This chain uses TRBV11-2 with TRBJ2-5, with D hard to call. Trimming pared 5 bases from V and 5 bases from J, leaving 6 bases between. Per the germline V gene, CDR1 is SGHAT and CDR2 is FQNNGV. The CDR3 runs to 11 residues. Here the CDR3 DNA reads TGTGCCAGCAGCCCGAGGGAGACCCAGTACTTC. Protein: CASSPRETQYF.

The CDR3 loop is CASSQLKGGWYEQFF. The CDR3 bases are TGTGCCAGCAGCCAATTGAAGGGGGGTTGGTATGAGCAGTTCTTC. The chain uses TRBV13 and TRBJ2-1; D possibly matches TRBD1 or TRBD2 (6 bases each). Trimming removed 5 bases at V and 8 bases at J, with 19 bases between. Germline loops: CDR1 PRHDT, CDR2 FYEKMQ (reference sequence). The CDR3 runs 15 residues.

The gene calls are TRBV30 and TRBJ1-6; TRBD1 agrees at 7 bases. V lost 1 base, J lost 10 bases, and 10 bases stayed unmatched. Germline V CDR1 and CDR2: GTSNPN, SVGIG (reference sequence). The CDR3 runs to 15 residues. The CDR3 sequence is CAWSARGRGFSPLHF. CDR3 coding DNA: TGTGCCTGGAGTGCCCGGGGCAGGGGGTTCTCACCCCTCCACTTT.

V is TRBV7-2 and J is TRBJ2-1; D is unclear. Germline CDR1 SGHTA, CDR2 FQGNSA. CDR3 length: 17 amino acids. Trimming cost V 1 base and J 6 bases, with 19 bases left between them. CDR3 nucleotide sequence: TGTGCCAGCAGCTTAGTTGGGGTAGGCTCGGTCGGCAATGAGCAGTTCTTC. Encoded protein: CASSLVGVGSVGNEQFF.

V usage is TRBV19 and J usage is TRBJ2-7; 11 bases map to TRBD1. Germline-derived CDR1 and CDR2 are LNHDA and SQIVND (reference sequence). This CDR3 spans 16 amino acids. After removal of 3 bases from V and 3 bases from J, the junction contained 7 bases not matched to a gene. CDR3 sequence reads: CASSMSGGQGVYEQYF. As DNA, the CDR3 is TGTGCCAGTAGTATGAGCGGGGGACAGGGGGTCTACGAGCAGTACTTC. Full variable domain (outside the CDR3, taken from reference TRBV19 and TRBJ2-7): DGGITQSPKYLFRKEGQNVTLSCEQNLNHDAMYWYRQDPGQGLRLIYYSQIVNDFQKGDIAEGYSVSREKKESFPLTVTSAQKNPTAFYLCASSMSGGQGVYEQYFGPGTRLTVT.

The V and J genes are TRBV5-6 and TRBJ1-3; D is perhaps TRBD1 (6 bases). The CDR3 extends over 17 amino acids. Trimming cost V 4 bases and J 0 bases, with 17 bases left between them. CDR1 is SGHDT and CDR2 is YYEEEE in the germline V gene. The CDR3 loop is CASSRPRGQSSGNTIYF. The CDR3 nucleotides read TGTGCCAGCAGCAGGCCTCGAGGACAGTCCTCTGGAAACACCATATATTTT.

This rearrangement joins TRBV4-2 to TRBJ1-2; unclear D gene. V lost 0 bases and J lost 5, with 13 bases in between. Germline V gene sequence: CDR1 LGHNA, CDR2 YNFKEQ. This CDR3 spans 15 amino acids. In nucleotides, the CDR3 is TGTGCCAGCAGCCAAGATCCCTTGAAGATATATGGCTACACCTTC. Translated: CASSQDPLKIYGYTF.

The V and J genes are TRBV6-5 and TRBJ2-1, with D tentatively TRBD1 (5 bases). The germline V gene encodes CDR1 MNHEY and CDR2 SVGAGI. The length of the CDR3 is 15 residues. V was cut by 4 bases and J by 0 bases, with 10 bases left in between. Here the CDR3 reads CASSSTDLSYNEQFF. In DNA, the CDR3 is TGTGCCAGCAGTTCGACAGATCTCTCCTACAATGAGCAGTTCTTC.

V gene TRBV28 combines with J gene TRBJ1-2, with TRBD1 matching 9 bases. Germline V CDR1 and CDR2: MDHEN, SYDVKM. V dropped 4 bases and J dropped 4; count of bases not matched to a gene: 13. CDR3 length equals 17 residues. CDR3 amino acids: CASSSYHPGQGSYGYTF. The CDR3 DNA reads as TGTGCCAGCAGTTCCTACCACCCGGGACAGGGATCCTATGGCTACACCTTC.

This chain links TRBV29-1 with TRBJ2-1, with 7 bases aligning to TRBD1. V lost 7 bases and J lost 7; bases outside the gene matches: 13. The CDR3 is 14 residues long. The germline gives CDR1 SQVTM, CDR2 ANQGSEA. In DNA form, the CDR3 reads TGCAGCGCCGTTCGGCCAGGGGGTTTGAATGAGCAGTTCTTC. Encoded protein: CSAVRPGGLNEQFF.

The rearrangement links TRBV7-8 to TRBJ1-1; no firm D call. Trimming cost V 3 bases and J 5 bases, with 13 bases left between them. CDR3 length: 14 amino acids. Germline values: CDR1 SGHVS, CDR2 FQNEAQ. The CDR3 sequence is CASSFLRGNTEAFF. The DNA of the CDR3 is TGTGCCAGCAGCTTCCTTCGTGGTAATACTGAAGCTTTCTTT.

The chain couples TRBV5-5 to TRBJ2-3; D remains unclear. Germline CDR1 is SGHKS and CDR2 is YYEKEE (reference sequence). The CDR3 loop spans 14 amino acids. V gave up 7 bases and J gave up 0 bases, with 12 bases separating them. CDR3 region: CASSDASSTDTQYF. In DNA form, the CDR3 reads TGTGCCAGCTCGGACGCCTCTAGCACAGATACGCAGTATTTT.

This chain connects TRBV9 to TRBJ1-3, with D possibly matching TRBD1 (6 bases). Germline CDR1 and CDR2: SGDLS and YYNGEE. Trimming removed 0 bases from V and 4 bases from J, with 20 bases in between. This CDR3 has 18 residues. In DNA, the CDR3 is TGTGCCAGCAGCGTAGCTCCAGCAGGGGAAGGTTCCGGAAACACCATATATTTT. Its protein product is CASSVAPAGEGSGNTIYF.

The V and J genes are TRBV6-5 and TRBJ1-2; no definite D call. The CDR3 runs to 12 residues. Germline loops: CDR1 MNHEY, CDR2 SVGAGI. The V and J ends lost 6 bases and 8 bases respectively, with 13 bases between them. The CDR3 DNA sequence: TGTGCCAGCAGCCGCCAGGAGGGAGGCTACACCTTC. Its protein product is CASSRQEGGYTF.

The chain employs TRBV5-4 and TRBJ2-1, with D tentatively TRBD1 (5 bases). V lost 4 bases and J lost 2, with 16 bases in between. The CDR3 loop spans 16 amino acids. Per germline, CDR1 SGHNT and CDR2 YYREEE (reference sequence). The CDR3 protein is CASSPGGRATYNEQFF. DNA of the CDR3: TGTGCCAGCAGCCCTGGCGGCAGGGCCACCTACAATGAGCAGTTCTTC.

This chain connects TRBV30 to TRBJ1-6, with D tentatively TRBD1 (5 bases). Germline values: CDR1 GTSNPN, CDR2 SVGIG (reference sequence). The CDR3 has 15 amino acids. V was shortened by 2 bases and J by 7 bases, with 15 bases between the two germline ends. CDR3 amino acids: CAWSTQGAQNSPLHF. CDR3 bases: TGTGCCTGGAGTACCCAGGGAGCCCAAAATTCACCCCTCCACTTT.

The chain uses TRBV4-3 and TRBJ1-1; D unclear. This CDR3 is 13 amino acids long. With 4 bases removed from V and 0 bases from J, the gap between germline ends came to 6 bases. CDR1 and CDR2 (germline): LGHNA, YSLEER. CDR3 in amino acids: CASSRLMNTEAFF. In DNA form, the CDR3 reads TGCGCCAGCAGCCGACTAATGAACACTGAAGCTTTCTTT.

This clone was recorded only once. The rearrangement uses TRBV25-1 and TRBJ1-1, with a tentative D call TRBD1 (5 bases). Germline V CDR1 and CDR2: MGHDK, SYGVNS. The CDR3 totals 12 residues. Trimming pared 2 bases from V and 10 bases from J, leaving 11 bases between. The CDR3 spells CASSEGTYGAFF. The CDR3 DNA sequence: TGTGCCAGCAGTGAAGGGACGTACGGAGCTTTCTTT.

The chain combines TRBV25-1 with TRBJ1-5; no reliable D call. The CDR3 is 13 residues long. Germline V gene sequence: CDR1 MGHDK, CDR2 SYGVNS. V dropped 4 bases and J dropped 7 bases, with 11 bases sitting between them. CDR3 residues: CASSGEDHQPQHF. The CDR3 DNA reads TGTGCCAGCAGTGGGGAGGATCACCAGCCCCAGCATTTT.

The chain is built from TRBV9 and TRBJ1-2, with a weak D call TRBD1 (5 bases). V shed 4 bases and J shed 13 bases, with 17 bases lying between them. Germline V gene lookup returns CDR1 SGDLS and CDR2 YYNGEE. This CDR3 has 12 residues. CDR3 amino acids: CASSLQPGTVTF. The CDR3 DNA is TGTGCCAGCAGCCTCCAGCCGGGGACGGTCACCTTC.

The chain uses TRBV5-6 and TRBJ2-1; 7 positions agree with TRBD2. Unmatched junction bases numbered 16, after V lost 0 bases and J lost 4 bases. The CDR3 spans 19 residues. From germline, CDR1 is SGHDT and CDR2 YYEEEE. The CDR3, as DNA: TGTGCCAGCAGCTTGGCCGTCGGGGGAGGGAAAGGAAGTTACAATGAGCAGTTCTTC. It is translated as CASSLAVGGGKGSYNEQFF.

This chain uses TRBV10-1 with TRBJ2-1, with a possible D match to TRBD2 (7 bases). From germline, CDR1 is WNHNN and CDR2 SYGVQD (reference sequence). V was pared by 0 bases and J by 7 bases, with 19 bases between. This CDR3 comprises 17 residues. Written as DNA, the CDR3 is TGCGCCAGCAGTGAGTCGACAGGCAGAAGGGGGGGGAATGAGCAGTTCTTC. Translating it yields CASSESTGRRGGNEQFF.

The chain couples TRBV4-2 to TRBJ2-1; D is perhaps TRBD2 (6 bases). Trimming left V 4 bases short and J 6 bases short, with 16 bases between. Germline CDR1 and CDR2: LGHNA and YNFKEQ. This CDR3 is 15 amino acids long. CDR3 residues: CASSLLSGQFNEQFF. CDR3 coding DNA: TGTGCCAGCAGCCTACTTAGCGGCCAATTCAATGAGCAGTTCTTC.